Each of the 8 T cell receptor beta chains below was sequenced from the same sample in a study of T cells in Graves' hyperthyroidism and ophthalmopathy. Amplified TCR beta CDR3 regions derived from RNA transcripts. The study used the HTBI primer set for a first-round RT-PCR of the TCR CDR3. A single record per CDR3 protein comes from TCRdb applying MiXCR to the multiplex PCR reads. The profile shows a few hundred thousand distinct CDR3 sequences, less than 20% of them singletons. Sequenced sample: blood. These receptors came from a woman in her 30s with Graves' hyperthyroidism.

In its sample, this clonotype was seen many times. The chain couples TRBV7-2 to TRBJ2-7; 12 nucleotides line up with TRBD2. Per germline, CDR1 SGHTA and CDR2 FQGNSA. The CDR3 consists of 16 residues. V was pared by 6 bases and J by 5 bases, with 11 bases of the junction left unmatched. The CDR3 region has the DNA TGTGCCAGCAGTGCCCCCGGGACTAGCGGGTACCACGAGCAGTACTTC. Protein product: CASSAPGTSGYHEQYF.

The rearrangement links TRBV5-1 to TRBJ1-6; TRBD1 is a possible D gene (5 bases). This CDR3 has 15 amino acids. The germline gives CDR1 SGHRS, CDR2 YFSETQ. Trimming cost V 6 bases and J 4 bases, with 14 bases left between them. The CDR3 reads CASKSETEYNSPLHF. The CDR3 DNA reads TGCGCCAGCAAGTCAGAGACAGAGTATAATTCACCCCTCCACTTT.

This chain uses TRBV4-2 with TRBJ2-3; D call uncertain. V was cut by 1 base and J by 5 bases, with 7 bases left in between. This CDR3 comprises 13 residues. Germline loops: CDR1 LGHNA, CDR2 YNFKEQ. The CDR3 nucleotides read TGTGCCAGCAGCCAAGGGGATATAGATACGCAGTATTTT. It yields the protein CASSQGDIDTQYF.

V and J are TRBV14 and TRBJ2-1; D unclear. Germline CDR1 reads SGHDN; CDR2 reads FVKESK. The CDR3 has 14 residues. V lost 4 bases and J 0 bases, leaving 7 bases between the germline ends. CDR3 loop: CASSLSYSYNEQFF. The DNA of the CDR3 is TGTGCCAGCAGCCTCAGCTACTCCTACAATGAGCAGTTCTTC.

This rearrangement joins TRBV6-5 to TRBJ1-3; tentatively, D is TRBD1 (6 bases). Trimming took off 2 bases at V and 0 bases at J, with 14 bases between the two ends. The CDR3 is made up of 17 amino acids. Per germline, CDR1 MNHEY and CDR2 SVGAGI. The CDR3 DNA follows: TGTGCCAGCAGTTACCGGACAGTTTCTATCTCTGGAAACACCATATATTTT. Amino acids: CASSYRTVSISGNTIYF.

This clonotype was counted between two and nine times. The V and J genes are TRBV7-6 and TRBJ1-5; weak D call: TRBD1 (6 bases). The germline V and J ends were trimmed by 5 bases and 0 bases, with 14 bases remaining between them. CDR3 length equals 16 residues. The germline V gene has CDR1 SGHVS and CDR2 FNYEAQ. CDR3 region: CASSEQGFYSNQPQHF. The CDR3 nucleotides are TGTGCCAGCAGCGAACAGGGTTTTTATAGCAATCAGCCCCAGCATTTT.

There are many counts of this clonotype. The chain uses TRBV29-1 and TRBJ2-3, with 9 bases that match TRBD2. The length of the CDR3 is 14 residues. The V gene's germline CDR1 is SQVTM and CDR2 ANQGSEA. As DNA, the CDR3 is TGCTCCCCCCGGAGGTTAGCGGGAGAAGATACGCAGTATTTT. Translated: CSPRRLAGEDTQYF.

At least ten counts were recorded for this clonotype. V is TRBV9 and J is TRBJ2-2; 11 bases are a match to TRBD2. The CDR3 sequence is 19 residues long. J lost 0 bases, V lost 0 bases, and 7 bases had no gene match. Germline V lookup: CDR1 SGDLS, CDR2 YYNGEE. CDR3 in amino acids: CASSVEPSGRPTNTGELFF. Here the CDR3 DNA reads TGTGCCAGCAGCGTAGAACCTAGCGGGAGGCCTACGAACACCGGGGAGCTGTTTTTT. The entire variable domain, with the rest obtained from reference TRBV9 and TRBJ2-2, is as follows: DSGVTQTPKHLITATGQRVTLRCSPRSGDLSVYWYQQSLDQGLQFLIQYYNGEERAKGNILERFSAQQFPDLHSELNLSSLELGDSALYFCASSVEPSGRPTNTGELFFGEGSRLTVL.